This T cell receptor beta chain was documented in a study of shared clonotypes between healthy human individuals. This table comes from immunoSEQ multiplex PCR, and its TCRdb copy is limited to in-frame clones, with some not included. The table lists approximately 1.4 million clones, 95% to 99% of them singletons. The CDR3 has 17 amino acids. With V trimmed by 4 bases and J by 7 bases, 18 bases remained unmatched. Germline lookup yields CDR1 SGHRS and CDR2 YFSETQ. The chain has TRBV5-1 and TRBJ2-3, with 7 bases aligning to TRBD1. Sequencing was carried out using naive CD4+ T cells sorted from blood. Subset specified: CD45RA+ positively selected. The TCR comes from a man aged 25-40 years in good health. In nucleotides, the CDR3 is TGCGCCAGCAGCGCGACACCAGGACAGGCCCCTGGGAATACGCAGTATTTT. Amino acid sequence: CASSATPGQAPGNTQYF.